This TCR beta chain emerged from a study of human T cells and chemical hapten exposure. At the level of the study: 2% DPC was applied to approximately 2 cm by approximately 2 cm of upper inner arm skin for sensitization.

Trimming removed 0 bases at V and 4 bases at J, with 18 bases between. The CDR3 has 17 residues. The germline V gene has CDR1 MNHEY and CDR2 SVGAGI. The time point is: pre-sensitization, week 0. Treatment specified: therapeutic diphenylcyclopropenone sensitization with weekly scalp DPC. At every patch-test visit, blood was drawn before the patch test was applied. Unfractionated whole blood was the source from which total RNA was extracted. For the library, individual cDNA molecules each received unique molecular identifiers. TCRdb reprocessed the RACE reads with MiXCR, giving one entry per CDR3 protein. The repertoire holds approximately 260,000 distinct CDR3 sequences, with 7.5% to 9% as singletons.

This rearrangement joins TRBV6-5 to TRBJ1-2; maybe TRBD1 (5 bases). The sequences come from whole blood, collected in connection with sensitization to the hapten diphenylcyclopropenone (DPC). This TCR derives from a man aged 18 to 30 with alopecia areata. Some clones in this sample may be carry-over from other donors' samples. The CDR3 coding sequence is TGTGCCAGCAGTTACTCCCGACCGCGGCAGGGAAGCTATGGCTACACCTTC. It translates to CASSYSRPRQGSYGYTF.